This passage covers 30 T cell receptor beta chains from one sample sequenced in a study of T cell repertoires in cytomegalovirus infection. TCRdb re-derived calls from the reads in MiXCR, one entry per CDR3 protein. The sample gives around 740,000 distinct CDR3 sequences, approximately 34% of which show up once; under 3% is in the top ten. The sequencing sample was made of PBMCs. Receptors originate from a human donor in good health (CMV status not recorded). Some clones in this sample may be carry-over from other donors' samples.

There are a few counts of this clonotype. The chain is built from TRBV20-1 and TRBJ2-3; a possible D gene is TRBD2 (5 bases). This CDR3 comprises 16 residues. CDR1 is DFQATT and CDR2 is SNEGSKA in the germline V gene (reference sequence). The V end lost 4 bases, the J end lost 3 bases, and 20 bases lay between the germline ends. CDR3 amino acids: CSAIPLAKVVTDTQYF. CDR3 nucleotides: TGCAGTGCTATCCCGCTAGCCAAGGTTGTGACAGATACGCAGTATTTT.

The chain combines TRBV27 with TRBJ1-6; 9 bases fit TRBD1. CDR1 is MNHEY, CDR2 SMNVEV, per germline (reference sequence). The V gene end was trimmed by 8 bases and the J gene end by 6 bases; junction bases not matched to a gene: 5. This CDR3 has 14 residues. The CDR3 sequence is CASGQGPGNSPLHF. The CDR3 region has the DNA TGTGCCAGCGGACAGGGGCCGGGTAATTCACCCCTCCACTTT.

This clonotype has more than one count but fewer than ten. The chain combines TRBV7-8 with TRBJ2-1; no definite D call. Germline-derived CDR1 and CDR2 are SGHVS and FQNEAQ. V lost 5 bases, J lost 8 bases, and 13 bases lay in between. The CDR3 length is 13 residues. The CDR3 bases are TGTGCCAGCAGCCCCCCCAACTTTCATGAGCAGTTCTTC. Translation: CASSPPNFHEQFF.

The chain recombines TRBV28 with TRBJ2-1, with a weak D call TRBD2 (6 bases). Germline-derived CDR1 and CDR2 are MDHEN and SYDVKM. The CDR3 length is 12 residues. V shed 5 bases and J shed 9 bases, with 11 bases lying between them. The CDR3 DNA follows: TGTGCCAGCAGTCAGACTAGAAGTGAGCAGTTCTTC. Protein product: CASSQTRSEQFF.

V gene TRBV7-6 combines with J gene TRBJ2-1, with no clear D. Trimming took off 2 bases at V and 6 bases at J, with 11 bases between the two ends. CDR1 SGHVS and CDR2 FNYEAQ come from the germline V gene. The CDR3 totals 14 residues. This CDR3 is CASSLRRSSNEQFF. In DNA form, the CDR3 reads TGTGCCAGCAGCTTACGAAGGTCGAGCAATGAGCAGTTCTTC. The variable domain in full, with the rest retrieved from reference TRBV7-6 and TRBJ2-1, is GAGVSQSPRYKVTKRGQDVALRCDPISGHVSLYWYRQALGQGPEFLTYFNYEAQQDKSGLPNDRFSAERPEGSISTLTIQRTEQRDSAMYRCASSLRRSSNEQFFGPGTRLTVL.

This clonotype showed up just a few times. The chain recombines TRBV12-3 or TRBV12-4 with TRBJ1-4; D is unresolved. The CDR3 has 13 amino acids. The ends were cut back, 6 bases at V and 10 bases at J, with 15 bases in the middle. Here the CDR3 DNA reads TGTGCCAGCAGCGAGCAGTCCCTTGGAAAACTGTTTTTT. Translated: CASSEQSLGKLFF.

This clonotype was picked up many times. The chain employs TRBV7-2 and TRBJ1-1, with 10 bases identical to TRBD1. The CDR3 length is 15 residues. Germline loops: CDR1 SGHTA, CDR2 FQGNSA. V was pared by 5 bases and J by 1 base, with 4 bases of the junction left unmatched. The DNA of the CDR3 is TGTGCCAGCAGCCCAGGGGACAGGGGGAACACTGAAGCTTTCTTT. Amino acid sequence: CASSPGDRGNTEAFF.

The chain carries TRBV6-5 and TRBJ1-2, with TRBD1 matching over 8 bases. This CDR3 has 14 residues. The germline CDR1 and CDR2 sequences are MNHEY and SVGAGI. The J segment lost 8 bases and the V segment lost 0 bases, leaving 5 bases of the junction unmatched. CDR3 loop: CASSYSTGVLGYTF. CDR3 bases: TGTGCCAGCAGTTACTCGACAGGGGTATTGGGCTACACCTTC.

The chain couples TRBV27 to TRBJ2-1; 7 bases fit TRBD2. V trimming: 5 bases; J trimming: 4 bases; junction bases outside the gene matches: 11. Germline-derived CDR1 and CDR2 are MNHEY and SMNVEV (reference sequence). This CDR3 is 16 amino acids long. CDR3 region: CASSPPGSGVYNEQFF. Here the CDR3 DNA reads TGTGCCAGCAGTCCCCCTGGAAGCGGGGTGTACAATGAGCAGTTCTTC.

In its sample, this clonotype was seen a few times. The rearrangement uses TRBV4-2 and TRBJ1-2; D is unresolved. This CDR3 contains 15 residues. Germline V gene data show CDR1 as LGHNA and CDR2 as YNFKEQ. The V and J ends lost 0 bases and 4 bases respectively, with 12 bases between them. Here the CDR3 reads CASSQDDQQAYGYTF. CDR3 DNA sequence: TGTGCCAGCAGCCAAGATGACCAGCAAGCCTATGGCTACACCTTC.

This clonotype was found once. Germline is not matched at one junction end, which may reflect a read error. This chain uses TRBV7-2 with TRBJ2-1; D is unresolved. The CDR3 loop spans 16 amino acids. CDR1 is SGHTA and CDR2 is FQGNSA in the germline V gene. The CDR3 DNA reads TGTGCCAGCAGCTTAGTGGTTCGAATCGTATACAATGATCAGTTCTTC. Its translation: CASSLVVRIVYNDQFF.

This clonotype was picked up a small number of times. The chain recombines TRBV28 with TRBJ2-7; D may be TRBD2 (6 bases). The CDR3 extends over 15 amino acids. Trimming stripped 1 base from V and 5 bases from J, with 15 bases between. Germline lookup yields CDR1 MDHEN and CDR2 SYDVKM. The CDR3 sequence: CASSLFGRELDEQYF. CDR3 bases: TGTGCCAGCAGTTTATTCGGGAGAGAACTGGACGAGCAGTACTTC.

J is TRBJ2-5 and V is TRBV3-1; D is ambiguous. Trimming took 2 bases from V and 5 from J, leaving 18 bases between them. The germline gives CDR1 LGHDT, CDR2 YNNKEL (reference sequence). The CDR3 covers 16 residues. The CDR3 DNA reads TGTGCCAGCAGCCAACCACAAAGGGTCGATGGTGAGACCCAGTACTTC. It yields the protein CASSQPQRVDGETQYF.

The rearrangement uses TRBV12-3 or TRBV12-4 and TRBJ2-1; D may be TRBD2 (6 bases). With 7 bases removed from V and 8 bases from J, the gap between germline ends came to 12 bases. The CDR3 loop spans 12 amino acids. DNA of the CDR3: TGTGCCAGCATGCCATCGGGGGATGAGCAGTTCTTC. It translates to CASMPSGDEQFF.

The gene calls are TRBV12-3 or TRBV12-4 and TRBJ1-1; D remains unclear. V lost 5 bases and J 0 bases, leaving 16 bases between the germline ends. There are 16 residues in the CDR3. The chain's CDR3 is CASSPRAGNMNTEAFF. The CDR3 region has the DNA TGTGCCAGCAGTCCACGAGCGGGAAACATGAACACTGAAGCTTTCTTT.

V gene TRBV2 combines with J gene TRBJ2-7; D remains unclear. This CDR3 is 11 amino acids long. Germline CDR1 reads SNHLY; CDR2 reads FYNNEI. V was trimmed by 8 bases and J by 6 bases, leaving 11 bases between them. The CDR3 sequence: CASQTFGEQYF. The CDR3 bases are TGTGCCAGCCAGACATTCGGCGAGCAGTACTTC.

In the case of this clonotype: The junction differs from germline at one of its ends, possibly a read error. CDR3 sequence: CARSEITGGSYGYTF. For the CDR3, the DNA is TGTGCCCGCAGTGAAATTACAGGGGGAAGCTATGGCTACACCTTC. J is TRBJ1-2 and V is TRBV6-1; 8 nucleotides line up with TRBD1. Germline assignment: CDR1 MNHNS and CDR2 SASEGT. This CDR3 region has 15 residues.

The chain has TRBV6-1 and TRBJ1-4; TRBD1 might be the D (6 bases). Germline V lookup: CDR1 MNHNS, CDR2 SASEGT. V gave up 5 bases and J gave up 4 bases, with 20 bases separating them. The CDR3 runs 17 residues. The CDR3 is CASSRLIGQLLNEKLFF. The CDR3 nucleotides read TGTGCCAGCAGTAGACTCATCGGACAGCTACTTAATGAAAAACTGTTTTTT.

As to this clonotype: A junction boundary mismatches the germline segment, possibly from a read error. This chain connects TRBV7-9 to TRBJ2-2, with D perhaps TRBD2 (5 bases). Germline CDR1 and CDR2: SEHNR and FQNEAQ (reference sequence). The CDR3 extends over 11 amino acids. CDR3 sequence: CAGENPGELFF. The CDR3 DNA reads TGTGCGGGAGAGAACCCCGGGGAGCTGTTTTTT.

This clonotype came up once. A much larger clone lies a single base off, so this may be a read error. The CDR3 loop reads CASSQQNMNTEDFF. CDR3 DNA: TGTGCCAGCAGTCAACAGAATATGAACACTGAAGATTTCTTT. This chain connects TRBV12-3 or TRBV12-4 to TRBJ1-1, with D uncertain. The CDR3 is 14 amino acids.

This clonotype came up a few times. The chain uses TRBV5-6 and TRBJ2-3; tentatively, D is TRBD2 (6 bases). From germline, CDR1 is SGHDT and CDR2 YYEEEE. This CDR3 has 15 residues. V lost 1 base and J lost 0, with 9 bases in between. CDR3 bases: TGTGCCAGCAGCTTGCTAGGGACTAGCACAGATACGCAGTATTTT. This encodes CASSLLGTSTDTQYF. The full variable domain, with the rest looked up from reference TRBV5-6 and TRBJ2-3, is DAGVTQSPTHLIKTRGQQVTLRCSPKSGHDTVSWYQQALGQGPQFIFQYYEEEERQRGNFPDRFSGHQFPNYSSELNVNALLLGDSALYLCASSLLGTSTDTQYFGPGTRLTVL.

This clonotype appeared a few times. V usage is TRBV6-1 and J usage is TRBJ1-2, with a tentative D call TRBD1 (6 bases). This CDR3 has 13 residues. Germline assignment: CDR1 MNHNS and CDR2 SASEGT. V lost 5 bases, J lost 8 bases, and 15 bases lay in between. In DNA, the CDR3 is TGTGCCAGCAGTCTGACAGGCCCGGGAGGCTACACCTTC. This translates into CASSLTGPGGYTF.

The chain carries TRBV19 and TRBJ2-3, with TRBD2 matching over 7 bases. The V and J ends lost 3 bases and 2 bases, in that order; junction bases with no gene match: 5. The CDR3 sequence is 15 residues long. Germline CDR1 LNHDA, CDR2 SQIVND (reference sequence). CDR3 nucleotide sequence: TGTGCCAGTAGTATCGGGGGGACCTACACAGATACGCAGTATTTT. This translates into CASSIGGTYTDTQYF.

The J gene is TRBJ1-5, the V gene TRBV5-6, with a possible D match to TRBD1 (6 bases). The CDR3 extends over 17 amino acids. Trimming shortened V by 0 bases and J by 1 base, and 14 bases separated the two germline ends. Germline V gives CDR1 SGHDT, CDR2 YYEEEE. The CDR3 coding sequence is TGTGCCAGCAGCTTGGGGCAGGGGAGGCTCAGCAATCAGCCCCAGCATTTT. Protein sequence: CASSLGQGRLSNQPQHF.

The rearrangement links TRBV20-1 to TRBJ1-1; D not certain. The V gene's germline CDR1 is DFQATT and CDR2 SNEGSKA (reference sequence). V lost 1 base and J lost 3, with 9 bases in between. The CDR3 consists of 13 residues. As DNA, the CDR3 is TGCAGTGCTAGAGTAGGCGCGGACACTGAAGCTTTCTTT. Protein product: CSARVGADTEAFF.

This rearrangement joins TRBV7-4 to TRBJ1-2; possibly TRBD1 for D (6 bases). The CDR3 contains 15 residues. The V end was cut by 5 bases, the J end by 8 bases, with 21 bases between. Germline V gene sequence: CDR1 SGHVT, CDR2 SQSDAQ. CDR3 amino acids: CASSAPGAAYGGYTF. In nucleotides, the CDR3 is TGTGCCAGCAGCGCCCCAGGGGCCGCCTACGGCGGCTACACCTTC.

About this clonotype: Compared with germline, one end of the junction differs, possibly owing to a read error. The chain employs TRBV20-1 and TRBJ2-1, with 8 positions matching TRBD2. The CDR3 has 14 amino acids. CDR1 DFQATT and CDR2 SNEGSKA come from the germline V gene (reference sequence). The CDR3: CGARGSGSGNEQFF. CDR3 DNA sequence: TGCGGTGCTAGAGGGAGCGGGAGCGGCAATGAGCAGTTCTTC.

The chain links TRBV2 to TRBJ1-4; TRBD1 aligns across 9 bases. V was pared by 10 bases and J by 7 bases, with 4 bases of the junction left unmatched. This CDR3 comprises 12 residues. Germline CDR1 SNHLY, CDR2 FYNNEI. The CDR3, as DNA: TGTGCCAACGGACAGGGGTCTGAAAAACTGTTTTTT. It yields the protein CANGQGSEKLFF.

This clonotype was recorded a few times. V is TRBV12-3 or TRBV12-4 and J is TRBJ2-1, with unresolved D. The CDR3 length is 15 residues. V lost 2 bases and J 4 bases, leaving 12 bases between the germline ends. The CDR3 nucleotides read TGTGCCAGCAGTTTAAAAGGCTTCCTTTACAATGAGCAGTTCTTC. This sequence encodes CASSLKGFLYNEQFF.

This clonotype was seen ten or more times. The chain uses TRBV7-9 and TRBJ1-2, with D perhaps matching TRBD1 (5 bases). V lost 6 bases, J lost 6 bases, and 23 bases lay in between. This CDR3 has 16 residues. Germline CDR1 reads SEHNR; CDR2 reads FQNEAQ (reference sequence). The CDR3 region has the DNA TGTGCCAGCAGATTGGCAGGAGTTGTCGGGACTGATGGCTACACCTTC. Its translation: CASRLAGVVGTDGYTF.